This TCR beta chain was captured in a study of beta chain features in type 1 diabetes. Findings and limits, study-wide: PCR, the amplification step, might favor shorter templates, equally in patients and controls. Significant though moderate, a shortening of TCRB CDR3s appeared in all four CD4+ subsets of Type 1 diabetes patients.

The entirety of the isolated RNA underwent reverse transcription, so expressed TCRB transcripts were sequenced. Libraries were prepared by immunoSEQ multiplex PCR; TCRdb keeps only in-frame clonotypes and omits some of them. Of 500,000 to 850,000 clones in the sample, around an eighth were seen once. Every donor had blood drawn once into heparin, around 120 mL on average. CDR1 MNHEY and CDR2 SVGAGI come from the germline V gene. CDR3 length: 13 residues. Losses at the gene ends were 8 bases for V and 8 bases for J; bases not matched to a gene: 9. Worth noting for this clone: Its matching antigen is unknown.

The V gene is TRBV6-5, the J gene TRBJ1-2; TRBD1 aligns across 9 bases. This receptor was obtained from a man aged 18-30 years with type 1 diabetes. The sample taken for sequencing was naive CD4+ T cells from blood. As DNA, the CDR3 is TGTGCCAGCTGTAGGGACAGGGAGCGCGGCTACACCTTC. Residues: CASCRDRERGYTF.